This T cell receptor (beta chain) is drawn from a study of T cell responses to AZD1222 COVID-19 vaccine. Whole-study context: Analysis merged second doses at about 4 or about 12 weeks.

The protocol was immunoSEQ multiplex PCR, while the TCRdb copy is restricted to in-frame clones and leaves out a portion. Among fewer than 180,000 clones listed, less than 95% were seen once. Comments on this clone: Its antigen is unidentified.

V was trimmed by 5 bases and J by 6 bases, leaving 11 bases between them. The CDR3 spans 14 residues. The germline V gene encodes CDR1 LNHDA and CDR2 SQIVND (reference sequence). Study-wide results and caveats: Dominant at 160-218 and 743-854, vaccine-associated CD4 TCRs also spanned spike. Nearly half of unique spike-specific TCRs reportedly avoided B.1.351 and B.1.1.7 mutated regions. Only a handful of AZD1222 recipients, roughly six in all, had baseline seropositivity.

This clonotype was obtained from an adult in good health. The sequencing used peripheral blood, collected on day 0 of AZD1222 vaccination. The genes are TRBV19 and TRBJ2-6; no firm D call. The CDR3 spells CASSSLPEANVLTF. CDR3 DNA sequence: TGTGCCAGTAGTTCCCTCCCGGAGGCCAACGTCCTGACTTTC.